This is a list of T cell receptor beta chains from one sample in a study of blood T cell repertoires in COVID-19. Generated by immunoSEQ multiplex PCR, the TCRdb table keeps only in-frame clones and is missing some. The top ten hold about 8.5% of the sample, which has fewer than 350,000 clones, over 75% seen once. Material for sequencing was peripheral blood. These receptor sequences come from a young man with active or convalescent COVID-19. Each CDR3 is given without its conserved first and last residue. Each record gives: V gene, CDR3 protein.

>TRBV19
ASSTRTGAPETQY
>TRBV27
ASSLSGPESGNTIY
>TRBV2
ASSDSESSTDTQY
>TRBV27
ASSPAWGGNYEQY
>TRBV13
ASSSGGQPHLPNYGYT
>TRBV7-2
ASSTGQVPYEQY
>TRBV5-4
ASSLRDRVTGELF
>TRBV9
ASSREPSYEQY
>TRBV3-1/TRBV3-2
ASRRPTSGGGHETQY
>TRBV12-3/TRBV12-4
ASSLYSNQPQH
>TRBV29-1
SVDLLGRGYT
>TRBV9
ASSVDSSGNTIY
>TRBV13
ASSLGGGGYNSPLH
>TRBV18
ASSLAGVNTDTQY